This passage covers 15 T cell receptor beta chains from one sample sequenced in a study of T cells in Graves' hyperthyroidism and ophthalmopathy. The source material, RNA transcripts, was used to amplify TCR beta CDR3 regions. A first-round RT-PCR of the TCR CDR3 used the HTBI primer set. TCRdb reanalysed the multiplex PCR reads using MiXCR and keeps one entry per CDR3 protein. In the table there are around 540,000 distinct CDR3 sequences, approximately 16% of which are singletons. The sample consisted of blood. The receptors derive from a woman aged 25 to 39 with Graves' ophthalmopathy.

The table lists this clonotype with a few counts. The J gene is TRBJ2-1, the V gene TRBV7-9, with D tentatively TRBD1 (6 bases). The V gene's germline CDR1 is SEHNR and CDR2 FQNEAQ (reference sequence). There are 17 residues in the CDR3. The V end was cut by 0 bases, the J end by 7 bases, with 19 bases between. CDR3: CASSLALGELGANEQFF. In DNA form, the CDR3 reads TGTGCCAGCAGCTTAGCCCTGGGGGAGTTGGGGGCGAATGAGCAGTTCTTC.

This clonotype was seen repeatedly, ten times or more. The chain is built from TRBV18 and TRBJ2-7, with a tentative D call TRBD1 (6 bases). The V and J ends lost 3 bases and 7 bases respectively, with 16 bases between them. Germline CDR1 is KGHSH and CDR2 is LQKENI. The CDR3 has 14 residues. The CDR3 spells CASSPETGLGEQYF. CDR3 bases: TGTGCCAGCTCACCGGAGACAGGTCTAGGGGAGCAGTACTTC.

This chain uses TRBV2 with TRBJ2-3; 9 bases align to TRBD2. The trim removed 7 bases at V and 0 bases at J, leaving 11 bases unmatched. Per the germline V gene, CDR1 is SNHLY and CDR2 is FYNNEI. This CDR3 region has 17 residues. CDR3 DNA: TGTGCCAGCATTAGGGTAGCGGGGGCACTAAGCACAGATACGCAGTATTTT. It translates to CASIRVAGALSTDTQYF.

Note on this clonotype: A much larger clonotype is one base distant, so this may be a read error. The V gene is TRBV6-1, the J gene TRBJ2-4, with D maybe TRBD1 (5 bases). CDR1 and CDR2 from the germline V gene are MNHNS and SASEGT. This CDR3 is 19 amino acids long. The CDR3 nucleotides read TGTGCCAGCGCTGGTACAGGTTTTTTTGGGATGAGAGCCAAAAACGTTCAGTACTTC. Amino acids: CASAGTGFFGMRAKNVQYF.

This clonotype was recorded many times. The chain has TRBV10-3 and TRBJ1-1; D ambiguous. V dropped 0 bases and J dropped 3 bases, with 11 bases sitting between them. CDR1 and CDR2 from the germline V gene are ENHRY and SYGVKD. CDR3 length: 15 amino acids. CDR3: CAISESTGKDTEAFF. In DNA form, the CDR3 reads TGTGCCATCAGTGAGTCAACCGGGAAAGACACTGAAGCTTTCTTT.

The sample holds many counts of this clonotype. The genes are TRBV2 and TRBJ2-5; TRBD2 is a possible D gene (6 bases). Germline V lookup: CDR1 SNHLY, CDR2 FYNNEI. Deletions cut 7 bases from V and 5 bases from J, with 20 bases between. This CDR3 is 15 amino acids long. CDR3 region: CASTLEGGIQETQYF. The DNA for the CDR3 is TGTGCCAGCACCCTAGAAGGCGGGATCCAGGAGACCCAGTACTTC.

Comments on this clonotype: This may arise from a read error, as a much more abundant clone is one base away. The CDR3 coding sequence is TGTGCGAGCGGGAGTGCTACAGATACGCGGTATTTT. Translated, it gives CASGSATDTRYF. V and J are TRBV28 and TRBJ2-3; 8 bases fit TRBD2. The CDR3 has 12 amino acids. CDR1 and CDR2 from the germline V gene are MDHEN and SYDVKM.

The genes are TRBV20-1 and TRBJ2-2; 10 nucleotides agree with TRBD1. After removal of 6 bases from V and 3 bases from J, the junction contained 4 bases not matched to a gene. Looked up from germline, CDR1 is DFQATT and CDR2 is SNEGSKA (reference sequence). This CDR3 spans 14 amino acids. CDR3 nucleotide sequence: TGCAGTGCAACCGGGACAGGGGACACCGGGGAGCTGTTTTTT. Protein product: CSATGTGDTGELFF.

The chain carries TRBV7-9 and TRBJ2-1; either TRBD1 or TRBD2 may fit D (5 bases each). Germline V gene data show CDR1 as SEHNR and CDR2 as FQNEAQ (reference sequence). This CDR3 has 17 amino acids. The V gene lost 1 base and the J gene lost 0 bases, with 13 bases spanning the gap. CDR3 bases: TGTGCCAGCAGCTTAGGGTGGGACGCGAGCTCCTACAATGAGCAGTTCTTC. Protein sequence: CASSLGWDASSYNEQFF.

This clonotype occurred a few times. CDR3 loop: CASSQIPGQVNNEQFF. DNA of the CDR3: TGTGCCAGCAGCCAAATACCGGGACAGGTTAACAATGAGCAGTTCTTC. The J gene is TRBJ2-1, the V gene TRBV16, with 8 nucleotides matching TRBD1. This CDR3 is 16 amino acids long. J lost 5 bases, V lost 2 bases, and 8 bases had no gene match. The germline gives CDR1 KGHSY, CDR2 FQNENV. Using reference TRBV16 and TRBJ2-1 for the parts outside the CDR3, the full variable domain is GEEVAQTPKHLVRGEGQKAKLYCAPIKGHSYVFWYQQVLKNEFKFLISFQNENVFDETGMPKERFSAKCLPNSPCSLEIQATKLEDSAVYFCASSQIPGQVNNEQFFGPGTRLTVL.

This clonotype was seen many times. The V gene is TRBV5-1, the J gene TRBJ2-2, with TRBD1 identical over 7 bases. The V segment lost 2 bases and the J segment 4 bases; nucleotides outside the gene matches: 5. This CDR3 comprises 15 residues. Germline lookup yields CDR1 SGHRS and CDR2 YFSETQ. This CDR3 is CASSFEGARTGELFF. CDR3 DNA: TGCGCCAGCAGCTTTGAGGGGGCGCGCACCGGGGAGCTGTTTTTT.

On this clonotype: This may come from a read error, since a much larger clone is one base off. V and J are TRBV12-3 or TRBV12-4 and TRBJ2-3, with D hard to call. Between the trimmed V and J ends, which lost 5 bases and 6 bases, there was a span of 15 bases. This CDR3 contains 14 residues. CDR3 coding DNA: TGTGCCAGCAGTAGGTACAGATCCCTGGATACGCAGTATTTT. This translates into CASSRYRSLDTQYF.

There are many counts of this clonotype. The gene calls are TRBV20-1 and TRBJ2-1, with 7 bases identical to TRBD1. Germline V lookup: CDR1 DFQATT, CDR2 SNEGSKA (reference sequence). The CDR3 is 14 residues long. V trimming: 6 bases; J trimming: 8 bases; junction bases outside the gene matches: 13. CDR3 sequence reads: CSANRDSGVDEQFF. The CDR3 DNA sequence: TGCAGTGCGAACCGGGACAGTGGGGTCGATGAGCAGTTCTTC.

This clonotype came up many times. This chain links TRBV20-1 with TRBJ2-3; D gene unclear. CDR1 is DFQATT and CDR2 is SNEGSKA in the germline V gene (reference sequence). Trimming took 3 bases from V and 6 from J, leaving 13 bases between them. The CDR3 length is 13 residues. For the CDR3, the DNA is TGCAGTGCTAGCGGGTACCCCGGGGATACGCAGTATTTT. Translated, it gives CSASGYPGDTQYF.

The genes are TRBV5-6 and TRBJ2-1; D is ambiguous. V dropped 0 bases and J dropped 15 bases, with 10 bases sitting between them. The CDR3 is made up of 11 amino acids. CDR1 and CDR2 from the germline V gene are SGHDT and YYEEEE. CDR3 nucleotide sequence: TGTGCCAGCAGCTTGGGGGCTGTGGGGTTCTTC. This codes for CASSLGAVGFF.